Below are 18 T cell receptor beta chains sequenced from a single sample in a study of cytomegalovirus exposure and HLA in healthy donors. Both 60 Vbeta primers and 13 Jbeta primers went into the PCR. Assay used: immunoSEQ multiplex PCR; TCRdb lists only in-frame clones, some missing. The table lists around 25,000 clones, approximately 75% of them singletons. Sequenced input: PBMCs. The receptors derive from a male donor in good health and CMV-seronegative.

The chain couples TRBV4-1 to TRBJ2-7; 9 bases match TRBD1. This CDR3 has 17 residues. With 4 bases clipped from V and 4 bases from J, the junction kept 14 bases outside the gene matches. Germline-derived CDR1 and CDR2 are MGHRA and YSYEKL. The CDR3 reads CASSPLFGQGQSYEQYF. The DNA of the CDR3 is TGCGCCAGCAGCCCCCTCTTCGGACAGGGGCAATCTTACGAGCAGTACTTC.

The rearrangement joins TRBV4-3 to TRBJ2-1; 9 bases map to TRBD1. V dropped 2 bases and J dropped 0; count of bases not matched to a gene: 2. Germline CDR1 and CDR2: LGHNA and YSLEER. The CDR3 is 16 amino acids. As DNA, the CDR3 is TGCGCCAGCAGCCAAAAGACAGGGGGCTCCTACAATGAGCAGTTCTTC. It codes for CASSQKTGGSYNEQFF.

This clone was counted only a few times. This chain uses TRBV10-3 with TRBJ2-1, with 12 bases matching TRBD2. This CDR3 region has 16 residues. V lost 2 bases to trimming and J lost 8 bases; unmatched junction nucleotides: 7. In germline, CDR1 is ENHRY, CDR2 SYGVKD. CDR3 sequence reads: CAISEVSSGRADEQFF. In DNA form, the CDR3 reads TGTGCCATCAGTGAGGTTTCTAGCGGGAGGGCCGATGAGCAGTTCTTC.

This chain uses TRBV9 with TRBJ1-5, with D uncertain. This CDR3 has 14 amino acids. V was trimmed by 4 bases and J by 4 bases, leaving 12 bases between them. The V gene's germline CDR1 is SGDLS and CDR2 YYNGEE. CDR3 coding DNA: TGTGCCAGCAGCCTCGGGGAGCTAAATCAGCCCCAGCATTTT. This translates into CASSLGELNQPQHF.

This clone was detected only once. The rearrangement uses TRBV9 and TRBJ2-6; the match to TRBD1 covers 8 bases. Germline V gene lookup returns CDR1 SGDLS and CDR2 YYNGEE. CDR3 length: 16 residues. V lost 0 bases, J lost 4 bases, and 3 bases stayed unmatched. DNA for the CDR3: TGTGCCAGCAGCGTAGGACAGGGGACAGGGGCCAACGTCCTGACTTTC. Protein product: CASSVGQGTGANVLTF.

The CDR3 here is CASSGKVAGGPSMIRYEQYF. DNA of the CDR3: TGTGCCAGCAGTGGAAAAGTAGCGGGAGGGCCCTCAATGATTCGCTACGAGCAGTACTTC. V usage is TRBV6-1 and J usage is TRBJ2-5, with 11 bases aligning to TRBD2. Gene TRBJ2-7 matches the end of the DNA better, so the J call may be wrong. The CDR3 spans 20 residues. CDR1 and CDR2 (germline): MNHNS, SASEGT.

This sequence joins TRBV4-1 and TRBJ2-2, with D maybe TRBD1 (6 bases). V was trimmed by 4 bases and J by 2 bases, leaving 14 bases between them. This CDR3 is 16 amino acids long. The germline gives CDR1 MGHRA, CDR2 YSYEKL. For the CDR3, the DNA is TGCGCCAGCAGCCTTAATAGACAGGACAACACCGGGGAGCTGTTTTTT. It translates to CASSLNRQDNTGELFF.

V and J are TRBV7-8 and TRBJ2-7; D may be TRBD2 (5 bases). The CDR3 consists of 14 residues. The V end lost 5 bases, the J end lost 3 bases, and 14 bases lay between the germline ends. CDR1 is SGHVS, CDR2 FQNEAQ, per germline. The CDR3 DNA sequence: TGTGCCAGCAGCCCGAATGGGGAGTTCTACGAGCAGTACTTC. It is translated as CASSPNGEFYEQYF. Together with reference TRBV7-8 and TRBJ2-7, the CDR3 gives the full variable domain: GAGVSQSPRYKVAKRGQDVALRCDPISGHVSLFWYQQALGQGPEFLTYFQNEAQLDKSGLPSDRFFAERPEGSVSTLKIQRTQQEDSAVYLCASSPNGEFYEQYFGPGTRLTVT.

The V and J genes are TRBV27 and TRBJ2-1, with 13 bases fitting TRBD2. Trimming removed 6 bases from V and 8 bases from J; junction bases left unmatched: 7. This CDR3 contains 15 residues. Germline assignment: CDR1 MNHEY and CDR2 SMNVEV (reference sequence). In DNA, the CDR3 is TGTGCCAGCAGCTTACTAGCGGGAGGGCCCGATGAGCAGTTCTTC. As protein: CASSLLAGGPDEQFF.

The V call is TRBV7-2, the J call TRBJ2-7; weak D call: TRBD1 (6 bases). The CDR3 has 16 residues. V was trimmed by 2 bases and J by 3 bases, leaving 17 bases between them. Per germline, CDR1 SGHTA and CDR2 FQGNSA. The CDR3 DNA reads TGTGCCAGCAGCTTAAACAGGGAAGGACGAGGCTACGAGCAGTACTTC. Protein product: CASSLNREGRGYEQYF.

The chain links TRBV28 to TRBJ1-5, with TRBD1 as a possible D gene (6 bases). The germline V gene has CDR1 MDHEN and CDR2 SYDVKM. V was shortened by 5 bases and J by 1 base, with 12 bases between the two germline ends. This CDR3 region has 15 residues. The CDR3 is CASSRQVLSNQPQHF. The CDR3 DNA sequence: TGTGCCAGCAGTAGACAGGTATTAAGCAATCAGCCCCAGCATTTT. The full variable domain, with the rest looked up from reference TRBV28 and TRBJ1-5, is DVKVTQSSRYLVKRTGEKVFLECVQDMDHENMFWYRQDPGLGLRLIYFSYDVKMKEKGDIPEGYSVSREKKERFSLILESASTNQTSMYLCASSRQVLSNQPQHFGDGTRLSIL.

The chain couples TRBV19 to TRBJ1-2; 8 positions match TRBD1. The V segment lost 6 bases and the J segment 4 bases; nucleotides outside the gene matches: 7. Germline lookup yields CDR1 LNHDA and CDR2 SQIVND (reference sequence). This CDR3 comprises 14 residues. The CDR3 coding sequence is TGTGCCAGTAGAAAGGGGGACAGGAGCTATGGCTACACCTTC. Its translation: CASRKGDRSYGYTF.

The gene calls are TRBV5-1 and TRBJ2-2; D may be TRBD1 (5 bases). CDR3 size: 16 residues. V dropped 0 bases and J dropped 0 bases, with 9 bases sitting between them. In germline, CDR1 is SGHRS, CDR2 YFSETQ. The CDR3 sequence: CASSLGSGPNTGELFF. The CDR3 nucleotides are TGCGCCAGCAGCTTGGGGTCAGGGCCGAACACCGGGGAGCTGTTTTTT.

This clone was recorded only once. The rearrangement joins TRBV9 to TRBJ2-7, with 7 bases fitting TRBD1. Germline V gene lookup returns CDR1 SGDLS and CDR2 YYNGEE. CDR3 length: 15 amino acids. The junction had 8 bases not matched to a gene; V was cut back by 3 bases and J by 2 bases. The CDR3: CASSATGTATYEQYF. As DNA, the CDR3 is TGTGCCAGCAGCGCAACCGGGACAGCTACCTACGAGCAGTACTTC. Filled out from reference TRBV9 and TRBJ2-7, the complete variable domain reads DSGVTQTPKHLITATGQRVTLRCSPRSGDLSVYWYQQSLDQGLQFLIQYYNGEERAKGNILERFSAQQFPDLHSELNLSSLELGDSALYFCASSATGTATYEQYFGPGTRLTVT.

V and J are TRBV27 and TRBJ2-7; D may be TRBD1 (5 bases). CDR1 is MNHEY, CDR2 SMNVEV, per germline (reference sequence). V was cut by 0 bases and J by 11 bases, with 14 bases left in between. CDR3 length equals 13 residues. The CDR3 nucleotides are TGTGCCAGCAGTTTATCGTCGCGAGGACAAGAGTACTTC. Translation gives CASSLSSRGQEYF.

The V gene is TRBV6-5, the J gene TRBJ1-1, with TRBD1 as a possible D gene (5 bases). V dropped 6 bases and J dropped 1 base, with 15 bases sitting between them. From germline, CDR1 is MNHEY and CDR2 SVGAGI. CDR3 size: 15 residues. CDR3 nucleotides: TGTGCCAGCAGGAAGGCGGGACTCACGAACACTGAAGCTTTCTTT. Translated, it gives CASRKAGLTNTEAFF.

V gene TRBV9 combines with J gene TRBJ2-3, with 10 bases aligning to TRBD2. The CDR3 totals 15 residues. With 4 bases clipped from V and 4 bases from J, the junction kept 6 bases outside the gene matches. Germline V gene data show CDR1 as SGDLS and CDR2 as YYNGEE. The CDR3 sequence is CASSPVAGGPDTQYF. The CDR3 nucleotides read TGTGCCAGCAGCCCGGTAGCGGGAGGCCCAGATACGCAGTATTTT.

This clone was counted a few times. The rearrangement links TRBV6-5 to TRBJ1-5; D uncertain. Trimming cost V 6 bases and J 0 bases, with 12 bases left between them. This CDR3 is 15 amino acids long. CDR1 and CDR2 from the germline V gene are MNHEY and SVGAGI. CDR3 amino acids: CASSPGVYSNQPQHF. The CDR3 DNA sequence: TGTGCCAGCAGCCCCGGGGTCTATAGCAATCAGCCCCAGCATTTT.